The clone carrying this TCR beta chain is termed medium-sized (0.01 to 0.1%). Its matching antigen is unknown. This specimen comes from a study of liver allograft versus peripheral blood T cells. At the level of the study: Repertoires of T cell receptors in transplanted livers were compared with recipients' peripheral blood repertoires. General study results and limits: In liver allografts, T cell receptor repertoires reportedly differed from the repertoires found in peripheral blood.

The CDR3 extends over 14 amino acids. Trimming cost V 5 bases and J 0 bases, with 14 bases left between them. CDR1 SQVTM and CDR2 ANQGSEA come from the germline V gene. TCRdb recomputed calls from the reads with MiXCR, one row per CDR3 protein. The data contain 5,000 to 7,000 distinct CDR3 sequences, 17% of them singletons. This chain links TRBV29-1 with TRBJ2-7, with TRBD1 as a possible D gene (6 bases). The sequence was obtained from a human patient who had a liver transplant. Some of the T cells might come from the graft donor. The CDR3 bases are TGCAGCGTTCTAGGACAGACCAACTCCTACGAGCAGTACTTC. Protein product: CSVLGQTNSYEQYF.